This TCR beta chain was profiled in a study of blood T cell repertoires in COVID-19 (dated by TCRdb to 2020 to 2021). Turning to the overall study: Samples from collaborators originated in the United States, Italy and Spain and spanned both the acute and convalescent phases of COVID-19. Where available, HLA class I and class II types were obtained from metadata supplied by the sample provider rather than from assay-based typing. Deeply sampled blood TCRbeta repertoires from subjects exposed to, actively infected with, or recovered from COVID-19 were included in the dataset. Samples came from the ongoing ImmuneRACE study (first 160 participants) plus 1,254 subjects from 6 global collaborators. The sample metadata nearly always contained a de-identified subject ID, COVID-19 status, age in years and sex. The repertoires were released in a freely available public database meant as a resource for research on the immune response to SARS-CoV-2. The material from the prospective study consisted of cDNA or gDNA derived from T cells, B-cell-depleted T cells, or PBMCs.

Concerning this clone: The antigen this receptor binds is unknown. No much larger clone exists at a distance of one base, and base qualities are not known.

The investigation overall reported the following: Clinical and demographic metadata were provided uncurated, with the amount varying by source and participant.

V was cut back by 3 bases and J by 1 base, leaving a gap of 14 bases between them. Including the terminal cysteine and phenylalanine, the CDR3 comprises 16 residues. Only the CDR3 region is kept as DNA, spanning 48 bases read in frame from base 1. For CDR1 and CDR2, the germline V gene lists MGHDK and SYGVNS. Each collaborating institution followed its own protocols to collect whole blood in K2EDTA tubes. For TCRbeta analysis, collaborator samples were shipped as frozen whole blood, as isolated PBMCs, or as DNA extracted from either sample type. The immunoSEQ Assay, a bias-controlled multiplex PCR, was used to amplify TCRbeta CDR3 regions from genomic DNA. In the source study's methods: The number of nucleated cells in each sample was estimated from the amplification of reference gene primers within the assay. To quantify the absolute abundance of each unique TCRbeta CDR3 rearrangement, sequence reads were collapsed and filtered. For each sample, productive Simpson clonality was calculated as the square root of Simpson's diversity index across productive rearrangements. This is the immuneACCESS table as TCRdb keeps it, with only in-frame sequences that have V and J called. A part of the clones is gone; compared with another copy, unresolved V genes explain less than half, and the rest is unexplained. The V and J calls and clone size come from that table; D and trimming were worked out from the DNA. The sample contains about 130,000 clones, about 86% of them found a single time. More than 2.5% of the sample rests with the top ten.

The sample consisted of peripheral blood. This TCR was sampled from a woman at least 80 years old with acute or convalescent COVID-19. The chain is assembled from TRBV25-1 and TRBJ2-3; possibly the D gene is TRBD2, per 6 matching bases. The bases read TGTGCCAGCAGTGATCGTACGGCGGGGCGCACAGATACGCAGTATTTT. It translates to CASSDRTAGRTDTQYF.